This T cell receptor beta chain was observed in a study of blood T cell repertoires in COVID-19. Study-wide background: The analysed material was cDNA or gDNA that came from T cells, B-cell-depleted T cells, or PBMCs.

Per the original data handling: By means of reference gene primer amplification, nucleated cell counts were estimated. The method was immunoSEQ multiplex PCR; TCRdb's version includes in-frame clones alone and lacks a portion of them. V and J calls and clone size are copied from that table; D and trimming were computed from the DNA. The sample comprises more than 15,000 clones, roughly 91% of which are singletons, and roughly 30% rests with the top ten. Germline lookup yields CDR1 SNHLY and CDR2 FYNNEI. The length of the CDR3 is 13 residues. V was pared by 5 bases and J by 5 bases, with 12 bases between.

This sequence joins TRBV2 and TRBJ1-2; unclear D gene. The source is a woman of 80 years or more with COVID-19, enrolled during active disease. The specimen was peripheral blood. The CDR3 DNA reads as TGTGCCAGCAGTTCGGGGTTGGAATATGGCTACACCTTC. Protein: CASSSGLEYGYTF. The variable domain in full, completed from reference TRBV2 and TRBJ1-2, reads EPEVTQTPSHQVTQMGQEVILRCVPISNHLYFYWYRQILGQKVEFLVSFYNNEISEKSEIFDDQFSVERPDGSNFTLKIRSTKLEDSAMYFCASSSGLEYGYTFGSGTRLTVV.